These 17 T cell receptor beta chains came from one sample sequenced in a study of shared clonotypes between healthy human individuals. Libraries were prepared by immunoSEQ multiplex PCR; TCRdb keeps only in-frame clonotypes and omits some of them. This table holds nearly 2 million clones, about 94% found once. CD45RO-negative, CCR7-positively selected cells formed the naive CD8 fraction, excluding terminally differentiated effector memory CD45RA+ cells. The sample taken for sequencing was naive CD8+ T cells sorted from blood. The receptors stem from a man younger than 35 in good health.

The CDR3 is CASSLRGQDQPQHF. In DNA form, the CDR3 reads TGCGCCAGCAGCTTGCGGGGGCAAGATCAGCCCCAGCATTTT. J is TRBJ1-5 and V is TRBV5-1; TRBD1 is a possible D gene (6 bases). The CDR3 runs to 14 residues. Between the trimmed V and J ends, which lost 1 base and 5 bases, there was a span of 10 bases. Per the germline V gene, CDR1 is SGHRS and CDR2 is YFSETQ.

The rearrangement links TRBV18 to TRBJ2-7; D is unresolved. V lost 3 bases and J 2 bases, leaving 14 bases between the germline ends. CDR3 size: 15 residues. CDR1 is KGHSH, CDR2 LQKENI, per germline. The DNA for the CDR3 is TGTGCCAGCTCACCCATCCCCGAGCCTACCTACGAGCAGTACTTC. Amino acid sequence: CASSPIPEPTYEQYF.

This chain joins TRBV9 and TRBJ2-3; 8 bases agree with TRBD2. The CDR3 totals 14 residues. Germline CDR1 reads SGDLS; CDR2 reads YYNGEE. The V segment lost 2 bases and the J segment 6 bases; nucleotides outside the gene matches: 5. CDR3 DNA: TGTGCCAGCAGCGTGAGCGGGAGTGTTGATACGCAGTATTTT. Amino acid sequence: CASSVSGSVDTQYF.

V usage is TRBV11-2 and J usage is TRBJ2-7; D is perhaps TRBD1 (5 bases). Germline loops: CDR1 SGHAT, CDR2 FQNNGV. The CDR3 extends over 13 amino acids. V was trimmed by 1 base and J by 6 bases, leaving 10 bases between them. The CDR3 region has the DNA TGTGCCAGCAGCTTAGCGACAGACGGCGAGCAGTACTTC. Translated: CASSLATDGEQYF.

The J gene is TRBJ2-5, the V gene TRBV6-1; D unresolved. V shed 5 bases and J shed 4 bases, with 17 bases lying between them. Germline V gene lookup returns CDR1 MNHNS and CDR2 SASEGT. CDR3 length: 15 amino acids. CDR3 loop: CASSLGPSSGETQYF. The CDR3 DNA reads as TGTGCCAGCAGTCTTGGGCCCTCATCGGGAGAGACCCAGTACTTC.

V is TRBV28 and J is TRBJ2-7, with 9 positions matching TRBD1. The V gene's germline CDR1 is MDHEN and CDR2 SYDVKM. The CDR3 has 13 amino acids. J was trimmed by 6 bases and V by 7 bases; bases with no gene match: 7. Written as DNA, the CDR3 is TGTGCCAGCACGGGACAGGGTAATTTCGAGCAGTACTTC. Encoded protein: CASTGQGNFEQYF.

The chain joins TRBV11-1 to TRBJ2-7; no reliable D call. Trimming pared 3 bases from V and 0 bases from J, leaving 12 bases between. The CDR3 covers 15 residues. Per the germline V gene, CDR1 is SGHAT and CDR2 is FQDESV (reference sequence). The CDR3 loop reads CASSFQRSPSYEQYF. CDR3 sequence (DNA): TGTGCCAGCAGCTTTCAGAGGAGTCCCTCCTACGAGCAGTACTTC.

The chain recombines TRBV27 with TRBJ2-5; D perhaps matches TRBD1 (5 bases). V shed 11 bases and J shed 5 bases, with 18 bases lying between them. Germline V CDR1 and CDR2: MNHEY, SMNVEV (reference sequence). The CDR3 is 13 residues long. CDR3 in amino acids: CAAAPRVWETQYF. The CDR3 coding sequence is TGTGCCGCAGCCCCCAGGGTTTGGGAGACCCAGTACTTC.

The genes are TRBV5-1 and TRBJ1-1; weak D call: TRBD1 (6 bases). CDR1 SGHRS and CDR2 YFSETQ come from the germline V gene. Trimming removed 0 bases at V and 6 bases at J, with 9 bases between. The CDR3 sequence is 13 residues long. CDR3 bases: TGCGCCAGCAGCTTGGAGGCAGGGGCTGAAGCTTTCTTT. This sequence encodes CASSLEAGAEAFF.

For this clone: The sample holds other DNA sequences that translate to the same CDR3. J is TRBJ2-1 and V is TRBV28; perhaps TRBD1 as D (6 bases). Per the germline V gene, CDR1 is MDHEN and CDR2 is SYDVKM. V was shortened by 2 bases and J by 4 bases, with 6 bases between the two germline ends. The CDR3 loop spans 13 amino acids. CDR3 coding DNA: TGTGCCAGCAGTTTAAGGGGGTACAATGAGCAGTTCTTC. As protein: CASSLRGYNEQFF.

The CDR3 loop is CSVDRNNEQFF. CDR3 in DNA: TGCAGCGTCGACAGAAACAATGAGCAGTTCTTC. The chain is built from TRBV29-1 and TRBJ2-1; TRBD1 is a possible D gene (5 bases). Between the trimmed V and J ends, which lost 6 bases and 5 bases, there was a span of 8 bases. This CDR3 has 11 residues. Germline assignment: CDR1 SQVTM and CDR2 ANQGSEA.

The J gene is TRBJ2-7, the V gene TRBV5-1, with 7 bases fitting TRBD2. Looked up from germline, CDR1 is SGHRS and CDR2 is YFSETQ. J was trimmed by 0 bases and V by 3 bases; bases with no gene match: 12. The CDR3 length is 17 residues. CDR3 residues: CASSWVPLALSSYEQYF. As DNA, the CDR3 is TGCGCCAGCAGCTGGGTCCCACTAGCGCTGAGCTCCTACGAGCAGTACTTC.

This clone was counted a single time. The CDR3 coding sequence is TGTGCCAGCAGGGGACAGAAAGAGACCCAGTACTTC. Translating gives CASRGQKETQYF. The chain joins TRBV2 to TRBJ2-5; 7 nucleotides align to TRBD1. Germline V gene sequence: CDR1 SNHLY, CDR2 FYNNEI. With 6 bases clipped from V and 3 bases from J, the junction kept 1 base outside the gene matches. This CDR3 region has 12 residues.

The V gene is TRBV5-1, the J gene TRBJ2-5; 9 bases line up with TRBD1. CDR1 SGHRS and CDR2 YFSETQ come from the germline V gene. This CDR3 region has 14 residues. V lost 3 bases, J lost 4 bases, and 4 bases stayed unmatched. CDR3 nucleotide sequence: TGCGCCAGCAGCTGGGACAGGGCCGGAGAGACCCAGTACTTC. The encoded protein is CASSWDRAGETQYF.

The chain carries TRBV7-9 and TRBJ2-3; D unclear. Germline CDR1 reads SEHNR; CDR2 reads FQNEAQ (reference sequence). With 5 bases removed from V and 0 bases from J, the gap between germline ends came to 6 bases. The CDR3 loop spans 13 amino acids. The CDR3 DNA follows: TGTGCCAGCAGCCATTACAGCACAGATACGCAGTATTTT. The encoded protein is CASSHYSTDTQYF.

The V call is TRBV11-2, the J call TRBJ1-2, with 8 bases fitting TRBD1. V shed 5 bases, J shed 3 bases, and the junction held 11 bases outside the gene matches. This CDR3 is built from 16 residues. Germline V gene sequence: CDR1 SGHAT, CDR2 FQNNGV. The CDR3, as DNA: TGTGCCAGCAGCCAATTTCGACAGGGGAGGTACTATGGCTACACCTTC. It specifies CASSQFRQGRYYGYTF.

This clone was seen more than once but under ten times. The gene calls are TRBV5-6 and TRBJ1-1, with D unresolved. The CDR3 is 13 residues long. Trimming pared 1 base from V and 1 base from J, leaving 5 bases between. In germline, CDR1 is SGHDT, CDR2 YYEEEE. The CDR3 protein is CASSLTANTEAFF. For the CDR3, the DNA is TGTGCCAGCAGCTTGACAGCGAACACTGAAGCTTTCTTT.